Here is one T cell receptor (beta chain) with its context. These data are taken from a study of cytomegalovirus exposure and HLA in healthy donors. This CDR3 region has 13 residues. Trimming removed 4 bases from V and 8 bases from J; junction bases left unmatched: 7. CDR1 is GTSNPN, CDR2 SVGIG, per germline (reference sequence). Primers for the PCR totalled 60 Vbeta and 13 Jbeta. Sequencing was performed with immunoSEQ multiplex PCR; in TCRdb, only in-frame clones are kept and a portion is missing. This table has about 160,000 clones, about 75% appearing once. The source material was PBMCs. The clonotype was recovered from a young man in good health and CMV-seronegative. This sequence joins TRBV30 and TRBJ1-2; 10 bases agree with TRBD1. CDR3 amino acids: CAWTPDRGLGYTF. CDR3 bases: TGTGCCTGGACACCAGACAGGGGGCTAGGCTACACCTTC.